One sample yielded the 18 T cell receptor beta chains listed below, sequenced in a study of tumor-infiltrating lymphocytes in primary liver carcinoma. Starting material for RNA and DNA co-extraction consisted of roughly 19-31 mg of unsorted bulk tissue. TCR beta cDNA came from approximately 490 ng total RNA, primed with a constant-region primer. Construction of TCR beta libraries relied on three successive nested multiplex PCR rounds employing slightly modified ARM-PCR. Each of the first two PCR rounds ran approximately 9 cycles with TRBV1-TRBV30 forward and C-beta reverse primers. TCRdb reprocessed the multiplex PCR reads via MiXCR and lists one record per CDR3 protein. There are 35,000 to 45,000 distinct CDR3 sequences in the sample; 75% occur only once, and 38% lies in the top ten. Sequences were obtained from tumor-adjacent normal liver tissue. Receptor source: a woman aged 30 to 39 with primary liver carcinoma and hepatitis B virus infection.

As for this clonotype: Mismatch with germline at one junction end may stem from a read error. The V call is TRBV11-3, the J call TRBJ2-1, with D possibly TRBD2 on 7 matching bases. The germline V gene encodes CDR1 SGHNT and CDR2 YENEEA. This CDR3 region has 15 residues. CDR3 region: CASSRLARGGYELFF. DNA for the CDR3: TGTGCCAGCAGCCGACTAGCAAGGGGGGGGTATGAGCTGTTCTTC.

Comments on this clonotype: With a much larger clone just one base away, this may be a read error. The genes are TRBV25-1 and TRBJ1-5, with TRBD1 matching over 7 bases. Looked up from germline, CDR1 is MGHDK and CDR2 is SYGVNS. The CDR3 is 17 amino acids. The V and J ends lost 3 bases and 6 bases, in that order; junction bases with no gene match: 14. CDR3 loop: CASSDSKRTGKRQPQHF. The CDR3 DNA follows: TGTGCCAGCAGTGATAGTAAGAGGACAGGAAAGCGTCAGCCCCAGCATTTT.

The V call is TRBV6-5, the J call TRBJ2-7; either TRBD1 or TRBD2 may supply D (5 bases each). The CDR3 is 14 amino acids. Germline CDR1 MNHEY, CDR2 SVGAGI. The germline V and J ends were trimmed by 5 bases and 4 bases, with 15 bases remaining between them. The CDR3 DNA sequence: TGTGCCAGCAGTGTCGGGGCCTACCTGTACGAGCAGTACTTC. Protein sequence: CASSVGAYLYEQYF.

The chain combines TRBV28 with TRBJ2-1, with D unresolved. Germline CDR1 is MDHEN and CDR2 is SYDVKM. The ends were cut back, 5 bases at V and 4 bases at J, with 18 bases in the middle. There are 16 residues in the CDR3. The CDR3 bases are TGTGCCAGCAGTGGCTATGTTGGACCCTTTTACAATGAGCAGTTCTTC. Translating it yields CASSGYVGPFYNEQFF.

Here the CDR3 reads CASRPEWDEQFF. The DNA for the CDR3 is TGCGCCAGCCGCCCGGAGTGGGATGAGCAGTTCTTC. V usage is TRBV10-2 and J usage is TRBJ2-1, with D unclear. CDR1 is WSHSY and CDR2 is SAAADI in the germline V gene. The CDR3 is 12 amino acids. Trimming stripped 8 bases from V and 8 bases from J, with 13 bases between.

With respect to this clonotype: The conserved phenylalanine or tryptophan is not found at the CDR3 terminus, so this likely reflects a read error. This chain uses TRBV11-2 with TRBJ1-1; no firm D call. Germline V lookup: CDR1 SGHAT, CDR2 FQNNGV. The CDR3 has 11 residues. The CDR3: CASSLGIEAFS. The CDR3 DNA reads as TGTGCTAGCAGCTTAGGTATTGAAGCTTTCTCT.

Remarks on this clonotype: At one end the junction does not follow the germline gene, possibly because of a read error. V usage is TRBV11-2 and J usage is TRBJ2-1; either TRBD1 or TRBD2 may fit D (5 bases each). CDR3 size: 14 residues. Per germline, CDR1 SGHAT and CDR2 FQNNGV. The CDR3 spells CASNHRGAYSEQLF. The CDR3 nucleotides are TGTGCCAGCAACCATCGAGGGGCCTACAGTGAGCAGTTATTC.

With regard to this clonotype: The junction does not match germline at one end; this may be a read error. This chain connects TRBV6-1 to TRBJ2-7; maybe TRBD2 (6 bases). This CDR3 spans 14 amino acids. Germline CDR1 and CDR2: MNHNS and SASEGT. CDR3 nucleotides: TGTGCCAGCACACCTGGAGAGGGAGGCTACAAGCAGTACTTC. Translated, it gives CASTPGEGGYKQYF.

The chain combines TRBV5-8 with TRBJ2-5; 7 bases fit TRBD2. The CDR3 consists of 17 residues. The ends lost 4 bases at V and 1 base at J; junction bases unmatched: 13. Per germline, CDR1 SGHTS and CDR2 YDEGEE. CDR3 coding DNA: TGTGCCAGCAGCCGTAGGATTGGCGGGAGACGCCAAGAGACCCAGTACTTC. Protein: CASSRRIGGRRQETQYF.

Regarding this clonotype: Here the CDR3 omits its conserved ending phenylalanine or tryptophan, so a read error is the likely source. As DNA, the CDR3 is TGCGCCAGCAGCCAAGATGCGAGAAGCTCCTACATTGAGCAGTTCTTA. Translated, it gives CASSQDARSSYIEQFL. The chain joins TRBV4-3 to TRBJ2-1; no reliable D call. Germline values: CDR1 LGHNA, CDR2 YSLEER. This CDR3 is built from 16 residues.

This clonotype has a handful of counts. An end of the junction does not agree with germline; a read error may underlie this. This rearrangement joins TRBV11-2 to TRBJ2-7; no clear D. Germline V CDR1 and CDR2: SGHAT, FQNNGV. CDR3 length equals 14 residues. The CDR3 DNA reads TGTGCCAGCAGTTTAACGGACGCTGCCTACGAGCACTACTTC. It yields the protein CASSLTDAAYEHYF.

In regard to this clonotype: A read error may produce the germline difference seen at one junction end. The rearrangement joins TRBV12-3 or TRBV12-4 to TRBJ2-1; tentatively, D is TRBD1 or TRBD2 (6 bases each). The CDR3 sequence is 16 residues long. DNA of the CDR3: TGTGCCAGCAGTTCCTATAGAGGGGGGAGACTCGATGAGCACTTCTTC. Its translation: CASSSYRGGRLDEHFF.

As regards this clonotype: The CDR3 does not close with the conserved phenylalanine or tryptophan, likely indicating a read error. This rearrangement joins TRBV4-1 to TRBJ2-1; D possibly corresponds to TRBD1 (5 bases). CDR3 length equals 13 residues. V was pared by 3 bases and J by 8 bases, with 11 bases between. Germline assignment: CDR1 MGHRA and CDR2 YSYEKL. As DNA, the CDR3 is TGCGCCAGCAGCCACGCAGGGTTCGATGAGCAGTTCTAC. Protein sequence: CASSHAGFDEQFY.

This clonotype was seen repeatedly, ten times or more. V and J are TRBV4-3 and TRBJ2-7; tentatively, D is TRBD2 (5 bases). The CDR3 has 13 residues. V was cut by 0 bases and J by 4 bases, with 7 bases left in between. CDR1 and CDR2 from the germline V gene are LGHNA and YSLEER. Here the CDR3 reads CASSQDRDYEQYF. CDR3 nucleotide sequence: TGCGCCAGCAGCCAAGATCGGGATTACGAGCAGTACTTC.

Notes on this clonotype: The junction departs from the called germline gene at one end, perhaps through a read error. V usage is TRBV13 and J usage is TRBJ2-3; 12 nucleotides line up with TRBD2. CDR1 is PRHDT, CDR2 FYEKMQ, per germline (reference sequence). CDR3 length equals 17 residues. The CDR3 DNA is TGTGCCAGCGGCTTAGGCCCGACTAGCGGGGGTTCAGATACGCAGTATTTC. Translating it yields CASGLGPTSGGSDTQYF.

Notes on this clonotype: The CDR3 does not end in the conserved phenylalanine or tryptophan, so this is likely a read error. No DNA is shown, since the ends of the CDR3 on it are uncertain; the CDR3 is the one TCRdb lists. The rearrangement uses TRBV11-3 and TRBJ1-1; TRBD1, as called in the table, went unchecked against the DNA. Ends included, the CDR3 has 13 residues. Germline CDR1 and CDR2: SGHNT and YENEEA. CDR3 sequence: CASSTGLTAETFL.

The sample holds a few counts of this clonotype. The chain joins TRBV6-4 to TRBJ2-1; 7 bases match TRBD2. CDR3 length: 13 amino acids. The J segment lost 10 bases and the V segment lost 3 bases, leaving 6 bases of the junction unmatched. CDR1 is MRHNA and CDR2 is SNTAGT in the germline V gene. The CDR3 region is CASSEKASGEQFF. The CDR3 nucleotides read TGTGCCAGCAGTGAAAAGGCTAGCGGCGAGCAGTTCTTC.

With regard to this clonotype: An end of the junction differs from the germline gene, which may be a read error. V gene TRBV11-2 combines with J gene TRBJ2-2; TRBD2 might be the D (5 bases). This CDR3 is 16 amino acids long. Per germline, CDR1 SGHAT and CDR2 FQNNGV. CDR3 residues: CVSGPDPQLNTGELFF. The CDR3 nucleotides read TGTGTCAGCGGTCCCGATCCCCAATTGAACACCGGGGAGCTGTTTTTT.